Below, 13 T cell receptor beta chains from the same sample are listed, as sequenced in a study of control samples from healthy donors and cancer patients. Clones were read by immunoSEQ multiplex PCR, and TCRdb kept only the in-frame ones, dropping some. The sample holds around 150,000 clones, about 90% seen once. Input material: blood. The receptors derive from a man aged 18 to 35 in good health.

The chain couples TRBV28 to TRBJ2-7, with 8 positions matching TRBD2. The germline CDR1 and CDR2 sequences are MDHEN and SYDVKM. CDR3 length: 15 residues. The V and J ends lost 2 bases and 4 bases, in that order; junction bases with no gene match: 7. CDR3 protein: CASSLAGGPRYEQYF. The CDR3 coding sequence is TGTGCCAGCAGTTTAGCGGGGGGCCCTCGGTACGAGCAGTACTTC.

The J gene is TRBJ1-2, the V gene TRBV5-1; D is possibly TRBD1 (6 bases). Germline V gene data show CDR1 as SGHRS and CDR2 as YFSETQ. The V gene lost 4 bases and the J gene lost 6 bases, with 13 bases spanning the gap. The CDR3 loop spans 13 amino acids. This CDR3 reads CASSGTGRNGYTF. CDR3 bases: TGCGCCAGCAGCGGAACAGGGAGGAATGGCTACACCTTC.

The chain uses TRBV9 and TRBJ2-7; the D gene is possibly TRBD2 (5 bases). Germline loops: CDR1 SGDLS, CDR2 YYNGEE. CDR3 size: 14 residues. V was trimmed by 3 bases and J by 2 bases, leaving 12 bases between them. The chain's CDR3 is CASSEGGPTYEQYF. Written as DNA, the CDR3 is TGTGCCAGCAGCGAGGGCGGGCCCACCTACGAGCAGTACTTC.

The chain recombines TRBV28 with TRBJ1-2, with TRBD1 identical over 8 bases. The CDR3 sequence is 13 residues long. Germline V gene sequence: CDR1 MDHEN, CDR2 SYDVKM. V was pared by 6 bases and J by 7 bases, with 7 bases of the junction left unmatched. The CDR3 region is CASSPRTGLGYTF. The CDR3 nucleotides read TGTGCCAGCAGCCCGAGGACAGGGCTTGGCTACACCTTC.

CDR3 coding DNA: TGTGCCAGCAGTCCCGACTGGGACTATGGCTACACCTTC. Translating it yields CASSPDWDYGYTF. The J gene is TRBJ1-2, the V gene TRBV27; D gene uncertain. Germline V gene data show CDR1 as MNHEY and CDR2 as SMNVEV (reference sequence). Trimming removed 5 bases from V and 3 bases from J, with 10 bases in between. The CDR3 length is 13 residues.

The rearrangement uses TRBV15 and TRBJ2-5; tentatively, D is TRBD1 or TRBD2 (5 bases each). The CDR3 runs to 13 residues. The V end was cut by 5 bases, the J end by 5 bases, with 12 bases between. Looked up from germline, CDR1 is LNHNV and CDR2 is YYDKDF (reference sequence). This chain's CDR3 is CATSQGREETQYF. The CDR3 coding sequence is TGTGCCACCAGCCAGGGAAGGGAGGAGACCCAGTACTTC. The full variable domain, rest sourced from reference TRBV15 and TRBJ2-5, is DAMVIQNPRYQVTQFGKPVTLSCSQTLNHNVMYWYQQKSSQAPKLLFHYYDKDFNNEADTPDNFQSRRPNTSFCFLDIRSPGLGDTAMYLCATSQGREETQYFGPGTRLLVL.

This clone is a singleton in its sample. V gene TRBV5-1 combines with J gene TRBJ2-2; no definite D call. Germline CDR1 SGHRS, CDR2 YFSETQ. Between the trimmed V and J ends, which lost 4 bases and 1 base, there was a span of 11 bases. This CDR3 has 15 amino acids. CDR3 nucleotides: TGCGCCAGCAGCGGCAGGAGCCAGAACACCGGGGAGCTGTTTTTT. Protein product: CASSGRSQNTGELFF.

The V call is TRBV30, the J call TRBJ1-5, with D perhaps TRBD1 (6 bases). The CDR3 runs 15 residues. Between the trimmed V and J ends, which lost 0 bases and 2 bases, there was a span of 11 bases. Germline assignment: CDR1 GTSNPN and CDR2 SVGIG (reference sequence). For the CDR3, the DNA is TGTGCCTGGAGTGTACGGGGGGCTGGCAATCAGCCCCAGCATTTT. Its protein product is CAWSVRGAGNQPQHF.

The V call is TRBV5-1, the J call TRBJ2-3; TRBD1 aligns across 7 bases. The CDR3 contains 14 residues. V shed 6 bases and J 2 bases; nucleotides not matched to a gene: 6. The V gene's germline CDR1 is SGHRS and CDR2 YFSETQ. The CDR3 loop is CASTVGTATDTQYF. The CDR3 bases are TGCGCCAGCACGGTGGGGACAGCCACAGATACGCAGTATTTT.

This clone was seen more than once but under ten times. The chain employs TRBV7-3 and TRBJ2-7, with 11 bases matching TRBD2. Germline values: CDR1 SGHTA, CDR2 FQGTGA. V trimming: 5 bases; J trimming: 5 bases; junction bases outside the gene matches: 11. The CDR3 sequence is 16 residues long. CDR3 sequence (DNA): TGTGCCAGCAGCCCGGACTCTAGCGGGGGGCATCACGAGCAGTACTTC. Translating gives CASSPDSSGGHHEQYF. Looking up the rest from reference TRBV7-3 and TRBJ2-7 gives the full variable domain: GAGVSQTPSNKVTEKGKYVELRCDPISGHTALYWYRQSLGQGPEFLIYFQGTGAADDSGLPNDRFFAVRPEGSVSTLKIQRTERGDSAVYLCASSPDSSGGHHEQYFGPGTRLTVT.

The J gene is TRBJ1-2, the V gene TRBV5-5; 8 bases fit TRBD1. After removal of 4 bases from V and 2 bases from J, the junction contained 4 bases not matched to a gene. The CDR3 length is 14 residues. Germline V lookup: CDR1 SGHKS, CDR2 YYEKEE (reference sequence). The CDR3 coding sequence is TGTGCCAGCAGCGGAAGGACAGGGAACTATGGCTACACCTTC. It translates to CASSGRTGNYGYTF.

V gene TRBV7-9 combines with J gene TRBJ2-5; 11 bases are shared with TRBD1. The CDR3 spans 13 residues. V lost 5 bases to trimming and J lost 12 bases; unmatched junction nucleotides: 8. Germline values: CDR1 SEHNR, CDR2 FQNEAQ (reference sequence). The CDR3 region has the DNA TGTGCCAGCAGCCTCGGGACAGGGGGAGTCGAGTACTTC. It codes for CASSLGTGGVEYF.

The chain couples TRBV7-9 to TRBJ2-5, with 7 bases fitting TRBD2. Unmatched junction bases numbered 15, after V lost 6 bases and J lost 5 bases. The germline V gene encodes CDR1 SEHNR and CDR2 FQNEAQ (reference sequence). CDR3 size: 16 residues. The chain's CDR3 is CASRLPNKGREETQYF. Here the CDR3 DNA reads TGTGCCAGCAGGCTCCCGAATAAGGGGAGGGAGGAGACCCAGTACTTC. Variable domain in full (rest from reference TRBV7-9 and TRBJ2-5): DTGVSQNPRHKITKRGQNVTFRCDPISEHNRLYWYRQTLGQGPEFLTYFQNEAQLEKSRLLSDRFSAERPKGSFSTLEIQRTEQGDSAMYLCASRLPNKGREETQYFGPGTRLLVL.